This section outlines one TCR beta chain sequence together with its context. This sample stems from a study of blood T cell repertoires in COVID-19. CDR3 length: 16 amino acids. V was clipped by 0 bases and J by 2 bases; unmatched bases: 3. The germline gives CDR1 LNHNV, CDR2 YYDKDF (reference sequence). Profiled with immunoSEQ multiplex PCR; TCRdb holds only in-frame clones, not every one. Of roughly 230,000 clones in the sample, 80% to 85% were seen once. This chain joins TRBV15 and TRBJ2-3; 9 bases are a match to TRBD1. This clonotype was sampled from a man aged 45 to 65 with active or convalescent COVID-19. The specimen was peripheral blood. The CDR3 sequence is CATSRERTGVTDTQYF. The CDR3 bases are TGTGCCACCAGCAGAGAAAGGACAGGGGTCACAGATACGCAGTATTTT.